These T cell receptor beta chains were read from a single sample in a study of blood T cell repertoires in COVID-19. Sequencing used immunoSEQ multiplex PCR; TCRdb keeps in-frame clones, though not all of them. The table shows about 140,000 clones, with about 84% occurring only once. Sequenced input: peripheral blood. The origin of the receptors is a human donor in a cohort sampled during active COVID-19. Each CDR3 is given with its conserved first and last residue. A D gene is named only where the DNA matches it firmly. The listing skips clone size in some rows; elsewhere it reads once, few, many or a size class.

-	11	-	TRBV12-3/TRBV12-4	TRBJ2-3	TGTGCCAGCAGTTTCGGGTTGGGGCAGTATTTT	CASSFGLGQYF
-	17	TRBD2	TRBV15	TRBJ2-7	TGTGCCACCAGCAGGGCTAGCGGGGGTGGCGCCAGCTACGAGCAGTACTTC	CATSRASGGGASYEQYF
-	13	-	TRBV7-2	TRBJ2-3	TGTGCCAGCAGCATTCAGGTCACAGATACGCAGTATTTT	CASSIQVTDTQYF
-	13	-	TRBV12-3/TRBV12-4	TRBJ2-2	TGTGCCAGCAGTTTCATGGAGGCCGGGGAGCTGTTTTTT	CASSFMEAGELFF
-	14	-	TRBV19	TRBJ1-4	TGTGCCAGTACACCGACAGGCGTTAATGAAAAACTGTTTTTT	CASTPTGVNEKLFF
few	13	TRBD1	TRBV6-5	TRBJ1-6	TGTGCCAGCAATCGGGCAGGGGGTTCACCCCTCCACTTT	CASNRAGGSPLHF
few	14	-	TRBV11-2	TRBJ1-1	TGTGCCAGCAGCTTGTGGGACACGAACACTGAAGCTTTCTTT	CASSLWDTNTEAFF
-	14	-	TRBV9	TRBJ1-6	TGTGCCAGCAGCGTAGGAGGGTGGAATTCACCCCTCCACTTT	CASSVGGWNSPLHF
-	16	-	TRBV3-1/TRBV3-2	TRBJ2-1	TGTGCCAGCAGCCAAGAAGGGGGGGCCTCCTACAATGAGCAGTTCTTC	CASSQEGGASYNEQFF
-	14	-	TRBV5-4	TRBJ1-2	TGTGCCAGCAGCACCGCGGCAGGGGACTATGGCTACACCTTC	CASSTAAGDYGYTF
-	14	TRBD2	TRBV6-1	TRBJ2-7	TGTGCCAGCAGTGAGACTAGCGCGCCCTACGAGCAGTACTTC	CASSETSAPYEQYF
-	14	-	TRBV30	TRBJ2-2	TGTGCCTGGACCCCGGGATGGAACACCGGGGAGCTGTTTTTT	CAWTPGWNTGELFF
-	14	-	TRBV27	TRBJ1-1	TGTGCCAGCAGACCTTCGGGGGTTATCACTGAAGCTTTCTTT	CASRPSGVITEAFF
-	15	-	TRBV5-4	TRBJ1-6	TGTGCCAGCAGCTTGGGAGGGTCTTCTCGTTCACCCCTCCACTTT	CASSLGGSSRSPLHF
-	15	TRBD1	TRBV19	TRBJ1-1	TGTGCCAGTAGTATATACGGGACAGCCAACACTGAAGCTTTCTTT	CASSIYGTANTEAFF
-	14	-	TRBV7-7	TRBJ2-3	TGTGCTTGCTCCCGGAATTTCGGGTCAGATACGCAGTATTTT	CACSRNFGSDTQYF
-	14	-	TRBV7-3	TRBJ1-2	TGTGCCAGCAGCTTAGACAGGTTGTCCTATGGCTACACCTTC	CASSLDRLSYGYTF
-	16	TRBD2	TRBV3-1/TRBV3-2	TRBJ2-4	TGTGCCAGCAGCCTCGGGGCTAGCGGGGGGGCCAACATTCAGTACTTC	CASSLGASGGANIQYF
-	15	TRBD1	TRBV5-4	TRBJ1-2	TGTGCCAGCAGCCCTGGGACAGATTCTAACTATGGCTACACCTTC	CASSPGTDSNYGYTF
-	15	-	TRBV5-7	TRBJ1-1	TGTGCCAGCAGGTATATGGGCAGGCTCGTCCATGAAGCTTTCTTT	CASRYMGRLVHEAFF
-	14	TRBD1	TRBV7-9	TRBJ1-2	TGTGCCAGCAGCTTACCCGGGACAGGGCTTGGCTACACCTTC	CASSLPGTGLGYTF
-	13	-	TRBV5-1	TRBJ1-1	TGCGCCAGCAGCTTGGGCGGAGGGACTGAAGCTTTCTTT	CASSLGGGTEAFF
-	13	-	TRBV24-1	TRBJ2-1	TGTGCCACCAGTGATCCCCGCTACAATGAGCAGTTCTTC	CATSDPRYNEQFF